This record concerns one T cell receptor beta chain sequence. Its cognate antigen has yet to be identified. No base qualities exist here, and no much larger clone lies one base off it. The CDR3, from cysteine to phenylalanine, totals 13 residues. Only the CDR3 DNA is retained, 39 bases long and in frame from the first base. CDR1 and CDR2, per the germline V gene, are MGHDK and SYGVNS. The germline ends are 7 bases apart after V is trimmed by 4 bases and J by 1 base. This sample is drawn from a study of hypomethylating agent response in myelodysplastic syndrome (dated by TCRdb to about 2021). About the study as a whole: The hypomethylating agents azacitidine (about 75% of the 11) or decitabine (3 of 11) were used to treat the patients. About 6 patients had a response of complete response or hematologic improvement, and four or five patients did not respond. The cohort included about 10 male and a couple of female myelodysplastic syndrome patients. Patients had a mean age of about 78 +/- 6.2 years, and a diploid cytogenetic profile was the most common. Complete response or hematologic improvement counted as response, and patients meeting neither criterion were classed as non-responders. The mutation found most frequently was TET2, which appeared in 5 of the 11 patients. The full study reports these points: Only 10 to 12 patients were analyzed, so the study cohort was small. The shared GLIPH2 clusters might recognize novel MDS antigens, but this possibility was not confirmed and requires experimental validation. Because the healthy control donors and the MDS patients were not matched by age, the comparison between MDS and healthy samples could have been affected. Novel clonotypes emerged more often in responders, while non-responders showed more contracted clonotypes after treatment. After hypomethylating agent treatment, no significant change in richness, rarefaction diversity or clonality was seen, either across all patients or within response groups.

Bulk bone marrow was analyzed, and T-cell subsets were not sorted. TCR beta CDR3 regions were immunosequenced from bone marrow of under 14 myelodysplastic syndrome patients before and after hypomethylating agent therapy. To track the repertoire longitudinally, every patient provided one baseline bone marrow along with two to three bone marrows taken at different post-treatment timepoints. Genomic DNA was extracted from whole bone marrow, and quality was checked by TapeStation, NanoDrop OneC and PicoGreen assays. Receptors were amplified or captured by the immunoSEQ multiplex PCR assay. Sequencing was run at survey resolution with two replicates of approximately 200 ng each, for a total of roughly 400 ng of DNA per sample. Rearranged TCRB sequences in genomic DNA were detected with the hsTCRB kit using multiplex PCR primers targeting V and J genes. To amplify the CDR3 region, the first PCR ran for around 31 cycles with the QIAGEN Multiplex PCR Kit. Sample barcodes and Illumina adapters were added to each replicate in an 8-cycle second PCR. Pooled libraries were quantified using a QuantStudio 6 and the KAPA library quantification kit. Approximately 16 pM of pooled libraries was sequenced on an Illumina MiSeq using 156-cycle single-end reads plus a 15-cycle index read. In the source study's methods: VDJdb annotation flagged 1.5% to 2% of fewer than 200,000 unique clonotypes as previously reported viral-epitope-specific. Raw reads were processed into normalized, annotated TCRB repertoires with the immunoSEQ Data Assistant and immunoSEQ Analyzer. Clonotypes were analyzed with the immunarch R package version 0.6.5 and BioAnalyzer. Before richness was estimated, every repertoire was downsampled to match the clone count of the smallest repertoire. Clonotypes were sorted into expanded, contracted or novel categories with Fisher's exact tests, where novel meant the clonotype had zero frequency before treatment. Significantly changed CDR3 beta sequences were clustered with GLIPH2 at simulation_depth=1000 and kmer_min_depth=3, and CDR3s shorter than five residues were left out. Entries here come from immuneACCESS through TCRdb and include only in-frame sequences with V and J called. Some clones fail to appear in such tables; in the studies checked, an unresolved V gene covers under half of the shortfall, and the cause of the remainder is unknown. V and J calls and clone size are copied from that table; D and trimming were computed from the DNA. The sample profile shows fewer than 7,500 clones; less than 90% of them were found once. The top ten hold around a tenth of the sample.

In this chain, TRBV25-1 is recombined with TRBJ2-5, with the D gene too uncertain to name. The sequence came from a human donor with myelodysplastic syndrome. Sequences were derived from bone marrow, sampled before or after starting hypomethylating agent treatment for myelodysplastic syndrome (not recorded which). The CDR3 sequence is CASSVTTQETQYF. The nucleotides read TGTGCCAGCAGTGTGACCACCCAAGAGACCCAGTACTTC.